A selection of T cell receptor beta chains follows, all from one sample in a study of T cells after yellow fever vaccination. MiXCR was run by TCRdb on the 5' RACE reads, yielding one entry per CDR3 protein. The sample consists of some 400,000 distinct CDR3 sequences, approximately 19% of them appearing once. Sample: PBMCs, taken before the yellow fever booster vaccination. Receptor source: a man younger than 35 who received the YFV17D yellow fever vaccine. CDR3s include the opening cysteine and the closing phenylalanine or tryptophan. The D gene is left open where the match is weak. Part of the rows lack a size; the others show once, few, many or a class for expanded clones.

TRBJ1-4 | TRBD1 | TRBV18 | few | TGTGCCAGCTCACCTACAGGGGGAACTGAAAAACTGTTTTTT | CASSPTGGTEKLFF
TRBJ2-5 | NA | TRBV20-1 | few | TGCAGTGCTAGCCCCAGGGGCGGGTACCAAGAGACCCAGTACTTC | CSASPRGGYQETQYF
TRBJ2-1 | TRBD2 | TRBV7-2 | few | TGTGCCAGCAGCCTCAGCGGGGGCAGGTTCGATGAGCAGTTCTTC | CASSLSGGRFDEQFF
TRBJ2-3 | TRBD2 | TRBV10-3 | NA | TGTGCCATCAGGGGGGGACTAGCGGGTCTGGAGGATACGCAGTATTTT | CAIRGGLAGLEDTQYF
TRBJ2-1 | TRBD2 | TRBV10-3 | NA | TGTGCCATCAGTGAGTTCCTCCGGGGGGGTTCCGGAGAGCAGTTCTTC | CAISEFLRGGSGEQFF
TRBJ2-1 | TRBD2 | TRBV20-1 | few | TGCAGTGCTAGCATAGCGGGGGGGCGCAATGAGCAGTTCTTC | CSASIAGGRNEQFF
TRBJ1-3 | NA | TRBV5-1 | NA | TGCGCCAGCAGCTTGGCCGGGGTAACTGGAAACACCATATATTTT | CASSLAGVTGNTIYF
TRBJ2-1 | NA | TRBV20-1 | few | TGCAGTGCTAGACTAATCGATGAGCAGTTCTTC | CSARLIDEQFF
TRBJ2-5 | TRBD2 | TRBV7-9 | few | TGTGCCAGCAGCGCGGGACTAGCTGAAGAGACCCAGTACTTC | CASSAGLAEETQYF
TRBJ2-1 | NA | TRBV7-2 | NA | TGTGCCAGCAGCTCCGGGACAGCGGGGGTCGATGAGCAGTTCTTC | CASSSGTAGVDEQFF
TRBJ1-1 | TRBD1 | TRBV4-1 | few | TGCGCCAGCAGGGTACAGGGGTCGAACACTGAAGCTTTCTTT | CASRVQGSNTEAFF
TRBJ2-7 | NA | TRBV9 | NA | TGTGCCAGCAGCCCCCAGGGGGGCAGAGACTACGAGCAGTACTTC | CASSPQGGRDYEQYF
TRBJ2-3 | TRBD2 | TRBV7-2 | NA | TGTGCCAGCAGCTATACTAGCGGGGGGCGCACAGATACGCAGTATTTT | CASSYTSGGRTDTQYF
TRBJ2-7 | NA | TRBV10-3 | NA | TGTGCCATCAGTGAACTAACGGTTGACGACGAGCAGTACTTC | CAISELTVDDEQYF
TRBJ2-3 | TRBD2 | TRBV20-1 | NA | TGCAGTCCCCCAGGCCTAGCGGGGGGGCGGGGCGCCACAGATACGCAGTATTTT | CSPPGLAGGRGATDTQYF
TRBJ2-3 | NA | TRBV11-2 | few | TGTGCCAGCAGCTTTGGACTACCTGGTACAGATACGCAGTATTTT | CASSFGLPGTDTQYF
TRBJ1-2 | NA | TRBV11-2 | few | TGTGCCAGCAGCTTCCAAATCTCTGGCTACACCTTC | CASSFQISGYTF
TRBJ1-2 | NA | TRBV9 | NA | TGTGCCAGCAGCGTAGGGCCCGGCCCTTCGAACTATGGCTACACCTTC | CASSVGPGPSNYGYTF
TRBJ1-1 | NA | TRBV5-5 | NA | TGTGCCAGCAGCCCAGCCGGAGGTTCGCCTGAAGCTTTCTTT | CASSPAGGSPEAFF
TRBJ1-5 | NA | TRBV20-1 | few | TGCAGTGCTACGGGGGCCTACAATCAGCCCCAGCATTTT | CSATGAYNQPQHF
TRBJ1-2 | TRBD1 | TRBV5-1 | NA | TGCGCCAGCAGCCCACAGGGGGAACCCGACTATGGCTACACCTTC | CASSPQGEPDYGYTF
TRBJ2-7 | TRBD1 | TRBV7-9 | few | TGTGCCAGCAGCTTCCCTACAGGGGTAACGAACGAGCAGTACTTC | CASSFPTGVTNEQYF
TRBJ2-5 | TRBD1 | TRBV20-1 | NA | TGCAGTGCTGAACAGGGGACAGGGAAAGAGACCCAGTACTTC | CSAEQGTGKETQYF
TRBJ2-1 | TRBD1 | TRBV20-1 | NA | TGCAGTGCTAGGGGCAGGGGGTCCTACAATGAGCAGTTCTTC | CSARGRGSYNEQFF
TRBJ2-1 | TRBD2 | TRBV7-2 | NA | TGTGCCAGCAGCCCCCCGGGACTAGCGGAGTTCTTC | CASSPPGLAEFF
TRBJ2-2 | NA | TRBV7-3 | NA | TGTGCCAGCAGCTTAATTTTCGGGGATGGCACCGGGGAGCTGTTTTTT | CASSLIFGDGTGELFF
TRBJ1-2 | TRBD1 | TRBV12-3/TRBV12-4 | NA | TGTGCCAGCAGTGGTGACAGGGGGGACAACTATGGCTACACCTTC | CASSGDRGDNYGYTF
TRBJ2-3 | NA | TRBV29-1 | NA | TGCAGCGTGGGGACAGGACTAGCCGGGGCAGATACGCAGTATTTT | CSVGTGLAGADTQYF
TRBJ2-3 | TRBD2 | TRBV9 | once | TGTGCCAGCAGCCTCATGGGTAGCGGGGGGCGGGGAGATACGCAGTATTTT | CASSLMGSGGRGDTQYF
TRBJ2-3 | NA | TRBV12-3/TRBV12-4 | few | TGTGCCAGCAGGTACGCAGGGACAGATACGCAGTATTTT | CASRYAGTDTQYF
TRBJ1-5 | NA | TRBV6-5 | few | TGTGCCAGCAGACTTGGGATCGATCAGCCCCAGCATTTT | CASRLGIDQPQHF
TRBJ1-1 | NA | TRBV15 | few | TGTGCCACCAGCAGAGGGGGGGGCGGGAATTCCGAAGCTTTCTTT | CATSRGGGGNSEAFF
TRBJ2-3 | TRBD2 | TRBV7-2 | few | TGTGCCAGCAGCTTTAATGGTCGGGGGGAGGCAGATACGCAGTATTTT | CASSFNGRGEADTQYF
TRBJ2-1 | NA | TRBV7-3 | NA | TGTGCCAGCAGCCCTACTCGCGACCCGGGGGATGAGCAGTTCTTC | CASSPTRDPGDEQFF
TRBJ1-2 | NA | TRBV12-3/TRBV12-4 | NA | TGTGCCAGCAGTTTTGTGGGAGTTGATGGCTACACCTTC | CASSFVGVDGYTF
TRBJ1-2 | NA | TRBV10-3 | NA | TGTGCCATCAGTGGAAACCTGCAGGGGAATGGCTACACCTTC | CAISGNLQGNGYTF
TRBJ2-7 | NA | TRBV15 | few | TGTGCCACCAGCAGAGATGCCGGGAGTCGAGGCGAGCAGTACTTC | CATSRDAGSRGEQYF
TRBJ2-5 | NA | TRBV27 | NA | TGTGCCGTCAGGGGGGCGGCCACGGGGGAGACCCAGTACTTC | CAVRGAATGETQYF
TRBJ2-1 | NA | TRBV18 | NA | TGTGCCAGCTCACGGCAGGGAAGAGCTTCCTACAATGAGCAGTTCTTC | CASSRQGRASYNEQFF
TRBJ1-5 | NA | TRBV6-5 | few | TGTGCCAGCAGTGCGCTAGGGGGGGTAGGAGCCCAGCATTTT | CASSALGGVGAQHF
TRBJ2-5 | NA | TRBV5-1 | many | TGCGCCAGCAGCTTTATGACGGGGGAGACCCAGTACTTC | CASSFMTGETQYF